This paragraph covers one TCR beta chain sequence. Its antigen is as yet unknown. The record originates from a study of Ad26.COV2.S vaccination and SARS-CoV-2 variants. At the level of the study: Donor was one of the participants in the Ad26.COV2.S arm of the COV1001 trial. Doses of Ad26.COV2.S were injected into muscle once or twice, 56 days apart. General study points: Reportedly, after vaccination the spike-specific CD8+ and CD4+ T cell responses displayed substantial breadth.

The protocol was immunoSEQ multiplex PCR, while the TCRdb copy is restricted to in-frame clones and leaves out a portion. The table records roughly 390,000 clones, less than 90% of them present only once. Treatment here: around 19 received Ad26.COV2.S at low or high dose, single or two shots; about 5 received placebo; per-sample allocation not given. Day 63 after the first vaccine or placebo injection was the time point for sampling. Adults aged 18-55 years in Boston included the donor. The sequence derives from a person between 18 and 60 years old who received the Ad26.COV2.S COVID-19 vaccine or a placebo. The sample here was peripheral blood, taken in a trial of Ad26.COV2.S vaccine versus placebo.

This chain's CDR3 is CAWSSVGGMTEQYF. In DNA, the CDR3 is TGTGCCTGGAGTAGTGTAGGGGGGATGACCGAGCAGTACTTC. The rearrangement links TRBV30 to TRBJ2-7; D may match TRBD1 or TRBD2 (6 bases each). Trimming cost V 2 bases and J 6 bases, with 17 bases left between them. Germline V CDR1 and CDR2: GTSNPN, SVGIG (reference sequence). The CDR3 runs 14 residues.